The sequence of this T cell receptor (beta chain) was determined in a study of regulatory T cells. Germline V gene sequence: CDR1 MNHEY, CDR2 SMNVEV (reference sequence). This CDR3 is built from 12 residues. V lost 5 bases and J lost 6, with 9 bases in between. Points from the study as a whole: Patient CD8+ T cells trended toward lower Shannon entropy than controls. Skewed V and J usage and few unique V-J pairs marked patient repertoires, most in Tregs.

Amplification used 52 TRBV primers and 13 TRBJ primers. Generated by immunoSEQ multiplex PCR, the TCRdb table keeps only in-frame clones and is missing some. The sample consists of about 18,000 clones, roughly 90% of them appearing once. This clone has just one count. The antigen is undetermined. Patients, 2 to 39 years old, had expanded memory T-cell proportions. J is TRBJ2-3 and V is TRBV27, with D unresolved. This TCR derives from a person aged 18-35 years with CD3G deficiency. The specimen sequenced was CD8+ T cells sorted from blood. The CDR3 loop is CASSHHGDTQYF. For the CDR3, the DNA is TGTGCCAGCAGTCACCATGGGGATACGCAGTATTTT.